The rows below give T cell receptor beta chains drawn from one sample of a study of cytomegalovirus exposure and HLA in healthy donors. TCRdb's copy holds only in-frame clones and misses some; the assay was immunoSEQ multiplex PCR. This sample lists about 40,000 clones; its ten largest clones have 4%. Specimen: PBMCs. The receptors stem from a male donor in good health and CMV-seronegative. Each CDR3 is given with its conserved first and last residue. The D gene is left open where the match is weak.

V: TRBV6-7
D: .
J: TRBJ1-5
DNA: TGTGCCAGCACCAATCTCGGGGTCAGGGGATCGCAGCCCCAGCATTTT
CDR3: CASTNLGVRGSQPQHF

V: TRBV7-8
D: TRBD1
J: TRBJ2-7
DNA: TGTGCCAGCAGCTTAGGGACAGGGGACACCTACGAGCAGTACTTC
CDR3: CASSLGTGDTYEQYF

V: TRBV11-2
D: .
J: TRBJ2-6
DNA: TGTGCCAGCAGCTTAGATTGGGGCCGCTCTGGGGCCAACGTCCTGACTTTC
CDR3: CASSLDWGRSGANVLTF

V: TRBV30
D: .
J: TRBJ2-1
DNA: TGTGCCTGTAACAGGGTTGCCTACAATGAGCAGTTCTTC
CDR3: CACNRVAYNEQFF

V: TRBV28
D: .
J: TRBJ1-6
DNA: TGTGCCAGCAGCCTCGGTGCCCACCGGCTAGGTTCACCCCTCCACTTT
CDR3: CASSLGAHRLGSPLHF

V: TRBV7-8
D: TRBD2
J: TRBJ2-1
DNA: TGTGCCAGCAGCAACCGGCGGGGGGTTTTCAATGAGCAGTTCTTC
CDR3: CASSNRRGVFNEQFF

V: TRBV18
D: TRBD1
J: TRBJ1-6
DNA: TGTGCCAGCTCACCGGACAGGGGGCGGTCACCCCTCCACTTT
CDR3: CASSPDRGRSPLHF

V: TRBV10-2
D: .
J: TRBJ1-4
DNA: TGCGCCAGCAGTGACGGGGGGCGCCATGAAAAACTGTTTTTT
CDR3: CASSDGGRHEKLFF

V: TRBV6-1
D: .
J: TRBJ1-5
DNA: TGTGCCAGCAGTCCACAAGGGGGAAGTCAGCCCCAGCATTTT
CDR3: CASSPQGGSQPQHF

V: TRBV5-1
D: TRBD1
J: TRBJ1-1
DNA: TGCGCCAGCAGCTTTGGGGACAGGGGGAACACTGAAGCTTTCTTT
CDR3: CASSFGDRGNTEAFF

V: TRBV6-5
D: .
J: TRBJ2-3
DNA: TGTGCCAGCAGTCCTAGATACCCAAGTACAGATACGCAGTATTTT
CDR3: CASSPRYPSTDTQYF

V: TRBV19
D: .
J: TRBJ1-2
DNA: TGTGCCAGTAGCCAGTCGAGCGAAGGCTACACCTTC
CDR3: CASSQSSEGYTF

V: TRBV5-1
D: TRBD1
J: TRBJ2-5
DNA: TGCGCCAGCAGCCCCCTCTGGACAGGGGGCGGAGAAGAGACCCAGTACTTC
CDR3: CASSPLWTGGGEETQYF

V: TRBV30
D: .
J: TRBJ2-4
DNA: TGTGCCTGGAGTGGTGGCAGCGTAGGACAGTACTTC
CDR3: CAWSGGSVGQYF

V: TRBV5-1
D: .
J: TRBJ1-1
DNA: TGCGCCAGCAGAGGGGTCGCTGAAGCTTTCTTT
CDR3: CASRGVAEAFF

V: TRBV6-6
D: TRBD1
J: TRBJ2-5
DNA: TGTGCCAGCATTGAGACAGGGATATTGAAGACCCAGTACTTC
CDR3: CASIETGILKTQYF

V: TRBV7-2
D: .
J: TRBJ1-2
DNA: TGTGCCAGCAGCTTCCGATCGACAGGCCGACCTCTTTATGGCTACACCTTC
CDR3: CASSFRSTGRPLYGYTF

V: TRBV18
D: .
J: TRBJ1-1
DNA: TGTGCCAGCTCACCTAACGGGGGACTCCTTCGTACTGAAGCTTTCTTT
CDR3: CASSPNGGLLRTEAFF

V: TRBV18
D: TRBD1
J: TRBJ2-5
DNA: TGTGCCAGCTCACCCGACAGGGCTGAGACCCAGTACTTC
CDR3: CASSPDRAETQYF

V: TRBV18
D: .
J: TRBJ1-2
DNA: TGTGCCAGCTCAGCCGGGGAATATGGCTACACCTTC
CDR3: CASSAGEYGYTF

V: TRBV19
D: .
J: TRBJ1-2
DNA: TGTGCCAGTAGTATAGATCCCCACTCCGGTGGCTACACCTTC
CDR3: CASSIDPHSGGYTF

V: TRBV6-1
D: .
J: TRBJ1-2
DNA: TGTGCCAGCAGTGCCCCACCGCCCGACAGAGGCCAACCGGGCTACACCTTC
CDR3: CASSAPPPDRGQPGYTF

V: TRBV9
D: .
J: TRBJ1-2
DNA: TGTGCCAGCAGCCCGCGACAGGCGTCTAACTATGGCTACACCTTC
CDR3: CASSPRQASNYGYTF

V: TRBV18
D: .
J: TRBJ2-1
DNA: TGTGCCAGCTCATCGAACCGGGGTAATGAGCAGTTCTTC
CDR3: CASSSNRGNEQFF

V: TRBV5-1
D: TRBD2
J: TRBJ2-5
DNA: TGCGCCAGCAGCACGGGACTACCCCAAGAGACCCAGTACTTC
CDR3: CASSTGLPQETQYF

V: TRBV19
D: .
J: TRBJ2-3
DNA: TGTGCCAGTAGTATTAGGAGGGGCCAAGATACGCAGTATTTT
CDR3: CASSIRRGQDTQYF

V: TRBV7-2
D: .
J: TRBJ2-1
DNA: TGTGCCAGCAGCGCAGTAGGGGGCAATGAGCAGTTCTTC
CDR3: CASSAVGGNEQFF

V: TRBV2
D: .
J: TRBJ1-1
DNA: TGTGCCAGCGGGGGCGGAGTGAACACTGAAGCTTTCTTT
CDR3: CASGGGVNTEAFF

V: TRBV18
D: .
J: TRBJ1-2
DNA: TGTGCCAGCTCAGCAGATAACTATGGCTACACCTTC
CDR3: CASSADNYGYTF

V: TRBV27
D: TRBD1
J: TRBJ2-7
DNA: TGTGCCAGCAGTCACGGGACAGGGGCCTACGAGCAGTACTTC
CDR3: CASSHGTGAYEQYF

V: TRBV11-2
D: .
J: TRBJ2-1
DNA: TGTGCCAGCAGCTTATTGTTCTCAGGATTTCCGATCAATGAGCAGTTCTTC
CDR3: CASSLLFSGFPINEQFF

V: TRBV9
D: .
J: TRBJ2-3
DNA: TGTGCCAGCAGCGTAGAACATATCTCTTCCGATACGCAGTATTTT
CDR3: CASSVEHISSDTQYF

V: TRBV28
D: .
J: TRBJ2-5
DNA: TGTGCCAGCAGTGCGCTGGTAGAGACCCAGTACTTC
CDR3: CASSALVETQYF

V: TRBV18
D: .
J: TRBJ2-7
DNA: TGTGCCAGCTCACCAAAATCCAGCTACGAGCAGTACTTC
CDR3: CASSPKSSYEQYF

V: TRBV7-6
D: TRBD2
J: TRBJ2-5
DNA: TGTGCCAGCAGCTTAGGCGCAGCGGGGGCACCAGGAGAGACCCAGTACTTC
CDR3: CASSLGAAGAPGETQYF

V: TRBV30
D: TRBD1
J: TRBJ1-2
DNA: TGTGCCTGGAGTTCAACAGGGGGCCCGGGTGGCTACACCTTC
CDR3: CAWSSTGGPGGYTF

V: TRBV5-1
D: .
J: TRBJ2-5
DNA: TGCGCCAGCAGCCCCCGGGAAACTCAAGAGACCCAGTACTTC
CDR3: CASSPRETQETQYF

V: TRBV7-3
D: TRBD2
J: TRBJ2-1
DNA: TGTGCCAGCAGCTTATGGGGGACTAGCGGGGTCAATGAGCAGTTCTTC
CDR3: CASSLWGTSGVNEQFF

V: TRBV5-4
D: .
J: TRBJ1-6
DNA: TGTGCCAGCAGCTCAAACAGGAGATGGTCACCCCTCCACTTT
CDR3: CASSSNRRWSPLHF

V: TRBV18
D: .
J: TRBJ2-7
DNA: TGTGCCAGCTCAGAGCAGGGCGAGCAGTACTTC
CDR3: CASSEQGEQYF

V: TRBV5-1
D: TRBD1
J: TRBJ2-7
DNA: TGCGCCAGCAGCCTTGACAGGGAAAACTCCTACGAGCAGTACTTC
CDR3: CASSLDRENSYEQYF

V: TRBV11-1
D: TRBD1
J: TRBJ2-7
DNA: TGTGCCAGCAGCCCGGGACAGGTCTCCTACGAGCAGTACTTC
CDR3: CASSPGQVSYEQYF

V: TRBV7-6
D: TRBD1
J: TRBJ1-1
DNA: TGTGCCAGCAGCTTAGCGCAGGGACAGGGCGGGGAAGCTTTCTTT
CDR3: CASSLAQGQGGEAFF

V: TRBV19
D: .
J: TRBJ2-1
DNA: TGTGCCAGTACCCATATACTTAGCTCCTACAATGAGCAGTTCTTC
CDR3: CASTHILSSYNEQFF

V: TRBV5-1
D: TRBD1
J: TRBJ2-3
DNA: TGCGCCAGCAGCCCGACAGGGGGCTTACTTTTCGGCACAGATACGCAGTATTTT
CDR3: CASSPTGGLLFGTDTQYF

V: TRBV5-8
D: .
J: TRBJ2-1
DNA: TGTGCCAGCAGCTTCGGAGTAGCCCCCCTAAATGAGCAGTTCTTC
CDR3: CASSFGVAPLNEQFF

V: TRBV5-1
D: .
J: TRBJ2-2
DNA: TGCGCCAGCAGCTGGGAAGGGCTTGACAGCGGGGAGCTGTTTTTT
CDR3: CASSWEGLDSGELFF

V: TRBV7-3
D: .
J: TRBJ1-1
DNA: TGTGCCAGCAGCTTAACAGGGGTAACTGAAGCTTTCTTT
CDR3: CASSLTGVTEAFF

V: TRBV28
D: TRBD2
J: TRBJ2-7
DNA: TGTGCCAGCAACGTAGCGGGGGGGCCCCACGAGCAGTACTTC
CDR3: CASNVAGGPHEQYF

V: TRBV11-2
D: .
J: TRBJ1-1
DNA: TGTGCCAGCAGCTTAGAGCGGATGATGAACACTGAAGCTTTCTTT
CDR3: CASSLERMMNTEAFF

V: TRBV13
D: TRBD1
J: TRBJ1-2
DNA: TGTGCCAGCAGCCCCGGGACAGGGGGTTATGCTAACTATGGCTACACCTTC
CDR3: CASSPGTGGYANYGYTF

V: TRBV7-3
D: .
J: TRBJ2-1
DNA: TGTGCCAGCAGCTCTCCAGGGGGGCCCACGTTCTTC
CDR3: CASSSPGGPTFF

V: TRBV19
D: .
J: TRBJ1-2
DNA: TGTGCCAGTACCCCGGACGGACAACTCACTTCTAACTATGGCTACACCTTC
CDR3: CASTPDGQLTSNYGYTF

V: TRBV4-1
D: TRBD1
J: TRBJ1-1
DNA: TGCGCCAGCAGACCGGGACAGCGAAACACTGAAGCTTTCTTT
CDR3: CASRPGQRNTEAFF

V: TRBV2
D: .
J: TRBJ1-5
DNA: TGTGCCAGCAGTCGACAGAATAGCAATCAGCCCCAGCATTTT
CDR3: CASSRQNSNQPQHF